A selection of T cell receptor beta chains follows, all from one sample in a study of T-cell reconstitution after alpha-beta-depleted transplantation in children. TCRdb ran MiXCR on the PCR reads and lists one entry per CDR3 protein. The sample includes hundreds of thousands of distinct CDR3 sequences, approximately 14% of them seen just once. The specimen was PBMCs, collected before TCRalphabeta/CD19-depleted stem cell transplant. The receptors derive from a girl aged 2 to 9 with congenital amegakaryocytic thrombocytopenia, due to receive a stem cell transplant. CDR3s include the opening cysteine and the closing phenylalanine or tryptophan. D genes are given only for firm matches. Clone sizes are given selectively: once, few, many, or a class where the clone is expanded.

J gene	V gene	D gene	clone size	CDR3 length	CDR3 DNA	CDR3 protein
TRBJ2-2	TRBV7-9	.	.	14	TGTGCCAGCAGCTGGCGACCGGCTACCGGGGAGCTGTTTTTT	CASSWRPATGELFF
TRBJ1-1	TRBV6-2/TRBV6-3	.	few	12	TGTGCCAGCAGCAAACGAAGGACTGAAGCTTTCTTT	CASSKRRTEAFF
TRBJ2-7	TRBV5-1	TRBD2	few	13	TGCGCCAGCTCGTTAATAGCGGGAGTTGAGCAGTACTTC	CASSLIAGVEQYF
TRBJ2-1	TRBV20-1	TRBD2	many	14	TGCAGTGCTGATCCGGGACGGGAGGTAGATGAGCAGTTCTTC	CSADPGREVDEQFF
TRBJ2-3	TRBV7-9	.	.	16	TGTGCCAGCAGCTTAGCAAGAGGGGTCAACACAGATACGCAGTATTTT	CASSLARGVNTDTQYF
TRBJ2-1	TRBV3-1	TRBD2	.	16	TGTGCCAGCAGTCCTTCCTTAGCGGGCGGAGCTAATGAGCAGTTCTTC	CASSPSLAGGANEQFF
TRBJ2-1	TRBV10-2	TRBD2	many	15	TGCGCCAGCAGTGGGGGACTAGCGGCATACAATGAGCAGTTCTTC	CASSGGLAAYNEQFF
TRBJ2-1	TRBV7-2	.	many	15	TGTGCCAGCAGCGTAGCGGAAAGCTCCTACAATGAGCAGTTCTTC	CASSVAESSYNEQFF
TRBJ2-5	TRBV6-1	.	.	10	TGTGCCATCGGGTGGGAGACCCAGTACTTC	CAIGWETQYF
TRBJ2-1	TRBV9	.	few	15	TGTGCCAGCAGCGTCGAGTCTAGCTCCTACAATGAGCAGTTCTTC	CASSVESSSYNEQFF
TRBJ2-5	TRBV7-6	.	few	17	TGTGCCAGCAGCTTAGTTTGGCGAGTCTCGGGCCAAGAGACCCAGTACTTC	CASSLVWRVSGQETQYF
TRBJ2-5	TRBV5-1	.	many	14	TGCGCCAGCAGCCCCGCAGTAGACCAAGAGACCCAGTACTTC	CASSPAVDQETQYF
TRBJ2-1	TRBV6-6	.	many	12	TGTGCCAGCAGTTACGGTACTGGTGAGCAGTTCTTC	CASSYGTGEQFF
TRBJ2-5	TRBV24-1	.	few	17	TGTGCCACCAGTGATTTAATAAGGGGAGCTAACCAAGAGACCCAGTACTTC	CATSDLIRGANQETQYF
TRBJ2-2	TRBV7-2	.	many	14	TGTGCCAGCAGCTTATATCTAGACACCGGGGAGCTGTTTTTT	CASSLYLDTGELFF
TRBJ1-2	TRBV5-1	.	few	15	TGCGCCAGCAGCTTGCCCTACCGGGAGGGCTATGGCTACACCTTC	CASSLPYREGYGYTF
TRBJ2-1	TRBV20-1	TRBD2	many	15	TGCAGTGCTCTGACGCTAGCGGGGCCTCAGCTTGAGCAGTTCTTC	CSALTLAGPQLEQFF
TRBJ2-3	TRBV15	TRBD2	many	16	TGTGCCACCAGCGGGTCCTTAGCGGGAGCGGTAGATACGCAGTATTTT	CATSGSLAGAVDTQYF
TRBJ2-2	TRBV12-3/TRBV12-4	.	many	13	TGTGCCAGCAGTTTCCGGGGGTCCGGGGAGCTGTTTTTT	CASSFRGSGELFF
TRBJ2-1	TRBV7-9	.	.	11	TGTGCCAGTAGGGGATGGGATGAGCAGTTCTTC	CASRGWDEQFF
TRBJ2-1	TRBV27	TRBD2	few	18	TGTGCCAGCAGTTCGGGACTAGCGGGAGCTATAAGGTACAATGAGCAGTTCTTC	CASSSGLAGAIRYNEQFF
TRBJ2-4	TRBV12-3/TRBV12-4	.	few	16	TGTGCCAGCAGTTTAACATTCGAGGTGGCCAAAAACATTCAGTACTTC	CASSLTFEVAKNIQYF
TRBJ1-5	TRBV4-1	.	many	17	TGCGCCAGCAGCCAAGGTTGGAACCCGAACCGAGATCAGCCCCAGCATTTT	CASSQGWNPNRDQPQHF
TRBJ1-4	TRBV7-6	TRBD1	.	14	TGTGCCAGCAGCCAGGGGGCGGCTAATGAAAAACTGTTTTTT	CASSQGAANEKLFF
TRBJ2-1	TRBV7-9	.	many	11	TGTGCCAGCAGCTTAGCTTTTGAGCAGTTCTTC	CASSLAFEQFF
TRBJ2-5	TRBV5-1	TRBD2	many	14	TGCGCCAGCAGCTACAGCGGGAGCGGAGAGACCCAGTACTTC	CASSYSGSGETQYF
TRBJ2-1	TRBV24-1	.	many	13	TGTGCCACCAGTGAATCGGTAATGGAAGCGCAGTTCTTC	CATSESVMEAQFF
TRBJ2-3	TRBV20-1	TRBD1	.	13	TGCAGTGGGGACAGGGGGAACCCAGATACGCAGTATTTT	CSGDRGNPDTQYF
TRBJ2-7	TRBV20-1	TRBD2	.	17	TGCAGTGCTAGAAGACCCAGAGCCGGGACTACGCCGATCGAGCAGTACTTC	CSARRPRAGTTPIEQYF
TRBJ1-2	TRBV29-1	.	many	17	TGCAGCGTTGAAGATCCGGCGCAGGGTTGGAGTCTTGGTGGCTACACCTTC	CSVEDPAQGWSLGGYTF
TRBJ1-5	TRBV7-9	TRBD1	few	16	TGTGCCAGCAGCTCGCAGGGGGCGCGGGGCAATCAGCCCCAGCATTTT	CASSSQGARGNQPQHF
TRBJ2-2	TRBV24-1	.	.	17	TGTGCCACCAGTGACCCTAAGGACCATTTGAACACCGGGGAGCTGTTTTTT	CATSDPKDHLNTGELFF
TRBJ2-3	TRBV20-1	TRBD2	many	16	TGCAGTGCTAGAGATCCCACTAGCGAGTACACAGATACGCAGTATTTT	CSARDPTSEYTDTQYF
TRBJ2-1	TRBV5-1	.	.	19	TGCGCCAGCAGCTCGACATCAGGGGTTCTGTGGAGGTCCTACAATGAGCAGTTCTTC	CASSSTSGVLWRSYNEQFF
TRBJ2-1	TRBV28	TRBD1	few	17	TGTGCCAGCGCGTCCTACAGGGGGATCAGCTCCTACAATGAGCAGTTCTTC	CASASYRGISSYNEQFF
TRBJ2-3	TRBV7-9	.	many	13	TGTGCCAGCAGGGACGATCCCACAGATACGCAGTATTTT	CASRDDPTDTQYF
TRBJ2-1	TRBV4-2	.	few	12	TGTGCCAGCAGCCAAGATAAAGAGCAGGAGTTCTTC	CASSQDKEQEFF
TRBJ1-2	TRBV20-1	TRBD1	many	14	TGCAGTGCTCAGGACCCAGGGGGCGCCGATGGCTACACCTTC	CSAQDPGGADGYTF
TRBJ2-7	TRBV14	TRBD1	.	14	TGTGCCAGCAGCCCGGGGACAGGCCGAGGGGAGCAGTACTTC	CASSPGTGRGEQYF
TRBJ2-1	TRBV6-5	.	many	13	TGTGCCAGCAGTTACGGATCCGGGACTCCCGAGTTCTTC	CASSYGSGTPEFF
TRBJ2-1	TRBV11-1	TRBD2	.	18	TGTGCCAGCAGCTTACTCAGGACTAGCGGGAGGGCCTACAATGAGCAGTTCTTC	CASSLLRTSGRAYNEQFF
TRBJ2-6	TRBV27	.	many	15	TGTGCCAGCAGTTTGGACAACTCTGGGGCCAACGTCCTGACTTTC	CASSLDNSGANVLTF
TRBJ2-2	TRBV12-3/TRBV12-4	TRBD1	few	15	TGTGCCAGCAGTAGTGGACAGGGGGGCACCGGGGAGCTGTTTTTT	CASSSGQGGTGELFF
TRBJ2-3	TRBV28	.	.	14	TGTGCCAGCAGTTTAATCCCCCGGAGAAACAAGCAGTATTTT	CASSLIPRRNKQYF
TRBJ2-7	TRBV11-2	TRBD1	.	17	TGTGCCAGCAGCTTAGGCCCCTCGGGGGACAGGGTCTACGAGCAGTACTTC	CASSLGPSGDRVYEQYF
TRBJ1-2	TRBV6-1	TRBD1	many	14	TGTGCCAGTCTTCCCGGACAGGCCCTCTATGGCTACACCTTC	CASLPGQALYGYTF
TRBJ1-5	TRBV2	.	.	12	TGTGCCAGCATTGGACCCCAAGGGCCCCAGCATTTT	CASIGPQGPQHF
TRBJ2-7	TRBV28	.	few	14	TGTGCCAGCAGTTCATCCACCCCCTGGTACGAGCAGTACTTC	CASSSSTPWYEQYF
TRBJ2-7	TRBV3-1	.	few	16	TGTGCCAGCAGCCAAGATAGTAGTCGCGCGTCCTACGAGCAGTACTTC	CASSQDSSRASYEQYF
TRBJ2-3	TRBV7-7	TRBD2	many	16	TGTGCCAGCAGCTTAGGTTTGCTAGCGGGAACAGATACGCAGTATTTT	CASSLGLLAGTDTQYF
TRBJ2-7	TRBV20-1	.	many	12	TGCAGTGCTAGCGTTGTAACCTACGAGCAGTACTTC	CSASVVTYEQYF